The 3 T cell receptor beta chains in this list originate from one sample, sequenced in a study of control samples from healthy donors and cancer patients. Using immunoSEQ multiplex PCR, the repertoire was profiled, and TCRdb retains in-frame clones only, with some absent. Of roughly 40,000 clones in the sample, 92% were seen once. Sequenced: blood. The receptors originated from a woman between 50 and 59 years old in good health.

This chain uses TRBV7-2 with TRBJ1-2, with 8 bases aligning to TRBD1. The ends lost 1 base at V and 0 bases at J; junction bases unmatched: 1. Germline V gene lookup returns CDR1 SGHTA and CDR2 FQGNSA. The CDR3 is 15 residues long. CDR3 bases: TGTGCCAGCAGCTTAGGACAGGGGCCTAACTATGGCTACACCTTC. Its protein product is CASSLGQGPNYGYTF.

The chain uses TRBV4-1 and TRBJ2-5; D may match TRBD1 or TRBD2 (6 bases each). This CDR3 is 13 amino acids long. CDR1 and CDR2 from the germline V gene are MGHRA and YSYEKL. V shed 3 bases and J shed 5 bases, with 10 bases lying between them. CDR3 coding DNA: TGCGCCAGCAGCCAGCCGGGGGCCGAGACCCAGTACTTC. Residues: CASSQPGAETQYF.

This CDR3 reads CASSRQASGNTIYF. The DNA of the CDR3 is TGTGCCAGCAGCCGACAGGCCTCTGGAAACACCATATATTTT. The chain uses TRBV5-8 and TRBJ1-3, with D maybe TRBD1 (6 bases). V was shortened by 4 bases and J by 0 bases, with 8 bases between the two germline ends. The CDR3 consists of 14 residues. Looked up from germline, CDR1 is SGHTS and CDR2 is YDEGEE.